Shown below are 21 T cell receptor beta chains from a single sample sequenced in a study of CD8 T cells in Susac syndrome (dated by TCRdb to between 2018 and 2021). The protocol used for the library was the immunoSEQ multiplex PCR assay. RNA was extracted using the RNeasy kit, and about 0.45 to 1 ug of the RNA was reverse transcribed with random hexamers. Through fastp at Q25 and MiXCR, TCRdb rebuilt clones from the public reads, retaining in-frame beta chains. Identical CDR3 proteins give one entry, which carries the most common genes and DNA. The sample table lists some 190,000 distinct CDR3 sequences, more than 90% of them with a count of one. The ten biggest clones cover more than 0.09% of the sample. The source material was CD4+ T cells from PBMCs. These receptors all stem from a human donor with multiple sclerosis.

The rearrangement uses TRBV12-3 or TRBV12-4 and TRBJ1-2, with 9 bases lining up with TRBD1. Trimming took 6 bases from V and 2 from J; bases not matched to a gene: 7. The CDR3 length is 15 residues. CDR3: CASSLGQGGNYGYTF. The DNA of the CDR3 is TGTGCCAGCAGCCTGGGACAGGGAGGGAACTATGGCTACACCTTC.

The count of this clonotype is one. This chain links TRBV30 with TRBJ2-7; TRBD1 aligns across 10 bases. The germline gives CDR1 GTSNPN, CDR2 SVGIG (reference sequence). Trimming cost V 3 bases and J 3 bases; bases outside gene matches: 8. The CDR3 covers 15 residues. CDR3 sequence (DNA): TGTGCCTGGAGGGGAGGACAGGGGGTCATCTACGAGCAGTACTTC. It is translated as CAWRGGQGVIYEQYF. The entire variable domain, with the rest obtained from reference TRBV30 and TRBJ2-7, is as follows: SQTIHQWPATLVQPVGSPLSLECTVEGTSNPNLYWYRQAAGRGLQLLFYSVGIGQISSEVPQNLSASRPQDRQFILSSKKLLLSDSGFYLCAWRGGQGVIYEQYFGPGTRLTVT.

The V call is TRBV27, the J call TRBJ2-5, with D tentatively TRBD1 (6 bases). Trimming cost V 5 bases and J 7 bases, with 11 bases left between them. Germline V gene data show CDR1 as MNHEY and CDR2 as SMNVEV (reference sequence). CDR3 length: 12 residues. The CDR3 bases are TGTGCCAGCAGTCGGACAGCACGGACCCAGTACTTC. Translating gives CASSRTARTQYF.

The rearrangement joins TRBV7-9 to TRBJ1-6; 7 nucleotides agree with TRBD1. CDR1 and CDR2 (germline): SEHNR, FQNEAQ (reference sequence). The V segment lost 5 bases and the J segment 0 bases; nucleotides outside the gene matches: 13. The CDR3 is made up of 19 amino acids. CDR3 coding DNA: TGTGCCAGCAGCACCCGACAGGGAATGGGGAGCTCCTATAATTCACCCCTCCACTTT. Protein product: CASSTRQGMGSSYNSPLHF.

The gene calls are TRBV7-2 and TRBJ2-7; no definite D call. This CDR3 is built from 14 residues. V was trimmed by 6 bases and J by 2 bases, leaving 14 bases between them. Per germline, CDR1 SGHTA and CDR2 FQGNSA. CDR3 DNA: TGTGCCAGCAGATTCGCTGGTGGCACCTACGAGCAGTACTTC. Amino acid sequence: CASRFAGGTYEQYF.

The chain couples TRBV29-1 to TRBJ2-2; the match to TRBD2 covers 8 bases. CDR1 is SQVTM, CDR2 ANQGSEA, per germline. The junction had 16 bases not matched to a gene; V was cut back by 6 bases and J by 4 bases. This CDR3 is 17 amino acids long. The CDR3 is CSVSQEVVSGVTGELFF. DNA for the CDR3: TGCAGCGTGTCCCAGGAAGTGGTTAGCGGGGTCACCGGGGAGCTGTTTTTT.

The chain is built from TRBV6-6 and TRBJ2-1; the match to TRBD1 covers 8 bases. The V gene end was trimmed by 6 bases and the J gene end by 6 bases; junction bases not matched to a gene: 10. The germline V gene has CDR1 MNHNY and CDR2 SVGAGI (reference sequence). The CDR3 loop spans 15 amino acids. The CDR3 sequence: CASSPQGAVSNEQFF. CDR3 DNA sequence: TGTGCCAGCAGCCCGCAGGGGGCTGTAAGCAATGAGCAGTTCTTC.

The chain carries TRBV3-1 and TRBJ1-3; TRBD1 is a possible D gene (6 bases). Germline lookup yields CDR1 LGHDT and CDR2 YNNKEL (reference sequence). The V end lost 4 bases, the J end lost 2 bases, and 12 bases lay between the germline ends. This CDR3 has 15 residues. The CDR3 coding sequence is TGTGCCAGCAGCCGAGCAGGGGTAACTGGAAACACCATATATTTT. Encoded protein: CASSRAGVTGNTIYF.

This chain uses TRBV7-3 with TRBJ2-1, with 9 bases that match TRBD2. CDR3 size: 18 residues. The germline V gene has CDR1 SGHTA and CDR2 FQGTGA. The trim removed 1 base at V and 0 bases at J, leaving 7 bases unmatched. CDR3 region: CASSLRAGGPSSYNEQFF. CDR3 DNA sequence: TGTGCCAGCAGCTTAAGAGCGGGGGGACCGAGCTCCTACAATGAGCAGTTCTTC.

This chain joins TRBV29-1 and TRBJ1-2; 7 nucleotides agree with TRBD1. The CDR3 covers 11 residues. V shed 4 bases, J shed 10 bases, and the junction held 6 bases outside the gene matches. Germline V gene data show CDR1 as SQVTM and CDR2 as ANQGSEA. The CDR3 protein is CSVVGGGHYTF. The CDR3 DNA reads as TGCAGCGTTGTCGGAGGGGGCCACTACACCTTC.

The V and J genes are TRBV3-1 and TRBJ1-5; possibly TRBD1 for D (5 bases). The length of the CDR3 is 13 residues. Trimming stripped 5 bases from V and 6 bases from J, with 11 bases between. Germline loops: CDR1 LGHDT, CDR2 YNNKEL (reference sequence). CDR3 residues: CASSRGGVQPQHF. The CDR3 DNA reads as TGTGCCAGCAGCAGGGGAGGGGTTCAGCCCCAGCATTTT.

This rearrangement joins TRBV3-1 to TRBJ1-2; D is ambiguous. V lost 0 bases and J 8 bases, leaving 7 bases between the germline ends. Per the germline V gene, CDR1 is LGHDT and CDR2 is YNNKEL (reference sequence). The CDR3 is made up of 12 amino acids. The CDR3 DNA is TGTGCCAGCAGCCAAGATGGACGAGGCTACACCTTC. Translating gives CASSQDGRGYTF.

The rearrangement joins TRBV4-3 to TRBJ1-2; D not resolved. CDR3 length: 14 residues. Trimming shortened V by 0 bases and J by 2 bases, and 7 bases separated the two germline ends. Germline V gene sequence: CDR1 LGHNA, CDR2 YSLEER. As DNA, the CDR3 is TGCGCCAGCAGCCAAGACGCAGCAAACTATGGCTACACCTTC. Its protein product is CASSQDAANYGYTF.

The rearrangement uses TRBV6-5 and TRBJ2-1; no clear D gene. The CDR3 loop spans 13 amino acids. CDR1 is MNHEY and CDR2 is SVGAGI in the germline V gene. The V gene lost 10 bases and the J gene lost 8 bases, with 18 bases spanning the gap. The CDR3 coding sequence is TGTGCCACCCGGTTGACGGACGTCGATGAGCAGTTCTTC. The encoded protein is CATRLTDVDEQFF.

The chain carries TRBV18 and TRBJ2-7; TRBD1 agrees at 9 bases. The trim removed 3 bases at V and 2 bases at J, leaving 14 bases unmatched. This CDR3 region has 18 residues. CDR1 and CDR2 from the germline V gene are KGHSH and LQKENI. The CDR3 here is CASSPGFHSGDRAYEQYF. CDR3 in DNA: TGTGCCAGCTCACCGGGGTTTCATTCGGGGGACAGGGCCTACGAGCAGTACTTC.

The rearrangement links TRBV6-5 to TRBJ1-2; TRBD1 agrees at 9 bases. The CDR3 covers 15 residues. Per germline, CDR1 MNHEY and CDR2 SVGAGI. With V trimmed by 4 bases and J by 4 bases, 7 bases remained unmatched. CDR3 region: CASSSWDRVGYGYTF. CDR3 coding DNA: TGTGCCAGCAGTTCCTGGGACAGGGTTGGCTATGGCTACACCTTC.

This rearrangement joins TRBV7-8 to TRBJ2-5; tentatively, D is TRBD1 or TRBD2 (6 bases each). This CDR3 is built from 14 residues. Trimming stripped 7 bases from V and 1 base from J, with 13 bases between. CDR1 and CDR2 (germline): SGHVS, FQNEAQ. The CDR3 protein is CASIGGRLQETQYF. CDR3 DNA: TGTGCCAGCATCGGGGGCAGACTCCAAGAGACCCAGTACTTC.

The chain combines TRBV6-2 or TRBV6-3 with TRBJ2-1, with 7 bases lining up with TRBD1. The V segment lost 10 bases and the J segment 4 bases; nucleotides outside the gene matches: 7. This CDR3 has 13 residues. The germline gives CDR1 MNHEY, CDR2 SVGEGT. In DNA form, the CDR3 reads TGTGCCACCAACAGGGGTTGGTACAATGAGCAGTTCTTC. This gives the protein CATNRGWYNEQFF.

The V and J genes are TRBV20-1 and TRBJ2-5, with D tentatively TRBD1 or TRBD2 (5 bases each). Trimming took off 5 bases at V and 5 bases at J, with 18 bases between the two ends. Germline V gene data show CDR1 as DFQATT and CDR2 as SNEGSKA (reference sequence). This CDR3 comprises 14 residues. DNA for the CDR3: TGCAGTGCTTTTAGGGGTTTTGAGGGGGAGACCCAGTACTTC. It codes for CSAFRGFEGETQYF.

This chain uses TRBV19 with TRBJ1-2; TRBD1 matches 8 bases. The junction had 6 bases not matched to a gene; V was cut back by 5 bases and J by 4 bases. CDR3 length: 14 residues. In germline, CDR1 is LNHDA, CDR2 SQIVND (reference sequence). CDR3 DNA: TGTGCCAGTAGTTCTCAAGGACAGGGCTATGGCTACACCTTC. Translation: CASSSQGQGYGYTF.

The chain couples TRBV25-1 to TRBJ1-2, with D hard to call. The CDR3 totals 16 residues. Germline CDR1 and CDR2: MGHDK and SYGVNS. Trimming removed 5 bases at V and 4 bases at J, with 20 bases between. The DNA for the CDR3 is TGTGCCAGCAGTCCTAAAGGTCCGAGAAGCTTCTATGGCTACACCTTC. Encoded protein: CASSPKGPRSFYGYTF.